Each of the 18 T cell receptor beta chains below was sequenced from the same sample in a study of identical twins. TCRdb fed the 5' RACE reads into MiXCR, producing one record per CDR3 protein. Of 1.5 million to 2 million distinct CDR3 sequences listed, under 35% are singletons. The sequenced sample consisted of cord blood. The receptors shown here come from a newborn girl in good health.

The chain is built from TRBV29-1 and TRBJ2-5; maybe TRBD2 (5 bases). CDR1 and CDR2 (germline): SQVTM, ANQGSEA. Trimming removed 3 bases from V and 5 bases from J, with 10 bases in between. The CDR3 runs to 12 residues. The CDR3 DNA follows: TGCAGCGTTGAGAGGGAGCCCGAGACCCAGTACTTC. This sequence encodes CSVEREPETQYF.

On this clonotype: This sequence may be a read error, since a much larger clone differs from it by one base. The chain's CDR3 is CASSPTGKPVYNEQFF. CDR3 sequence (DNA): TGTGCCAGCAGTCCCACAGGGAAACCCGTCTACAATGAGCAGTTCTTC. This chain joins TRBV12-3 or TRBV12-4 and TRBJ2-1; D is possibly TRBD1 (6 bases). V was pared by 5 bases and J by 3 bases, with 17 bases between. CDR3 length: 16 amino acids.

This clonotype was seen a handful of times. V and J are TRBV6-5 and TRBJ2-7; the match to TRBD1 covers 9 bases. Losses at the gene ends were 5 bases for V and 2 bases for J; bases not matched to a gene: 7. The CDR3 consists of 15 residues. In germline, CDR1 is MNHEY, CDR2 SVGAGI. In DNA, the CDR3 is TGTGCCAGCAGTACCCTCACAGGGGGCACCTACGAGCAGTACTTC. Encoded protein: CASSTLTGGTYEQYF.

The chain combines TRBV2 with TRBJ2-1; 10 bases map to TRBD2. TRBJ2-7 explains the end of the DNA better; the J call may be wrong. Per germline, CDR1 SNHLY and CDR2 FYNNEI. The CDR3 runs to 16 residues. The CDR3 protein is CASRAPSGGSYNEQYF. DNA of the CDR3: TGTGCCAGCAGAGCCCCTAGCGGGGGCTCCTACAATGAGCAGTACTTC.

In this sample, this clonotype turned up a few times. The gene calls are TRBV20-1 and TRBJ2-4; no definite D call. The DNA matches TRBJ2-5 better at its end, which makes the J call doubtful. From germline, CDR1 is DFQATT and CDR2 SNEGSKA (reference sequence). The CDR3 totals 11 residues. CDR3 sequence reads: CSATLGETQYF. Written as DNA, the CDR3 is TGCAGTGCTACCCTGGGGGAGACCCAGTACTTC.

This chain connects TRBV5-5 to TRBJ2-3, with 10 bases matching TRBD2. The CDR3 length is 16 residues. Per the germline V gene, CDR1 is SGHKS and CDR2 is YYEKEE (reference sequence). The V segment lost 5 bases and the J segment 8 bases; nucleotides outside the gene matches: 14. CDR3 nucleotides: TGTGCCAGCAGTTTAAGCGGGGGGGCGTTGGCAGGTACGCAGTATTTT. As protein: CASSLSGGALAGTQYF.

The chain is built from TRBV7-8 and TRBJ2-7; 14 bases fit TRBD2. The tail of the sequence fits TRBJ2-5 better, so the J call may be wrong. The length of the CDR3 is 18 residues. Germline values: CDR1 SGHVS, CDR2 FQNEAQ. In nucleotides, the CDR3 is TGTGCCAGCAGCTTAGAGGGACTAGCGGGAGAGGGCGAAGAGACCCAGTACTTC. Translating it yields CASSLEGLAGEGEETQYF.

This chain links TRBV29-1 with TRBJ2-4; D might be TRBD1 (6 bases). Gene TRBJ2-7 matches the end of the DNA better, so the J call may be wrong. Germline V CDR1 and CDR2: SQVTM, ANQGSEA. The CDR3 covers 12 residues. CDR3 sequence: CSVEGRGGEQYF. CDR3 DNA: TGCAGCGTTGAGGGCAGGGGTGGCGAGCAGTACTTC.

CDR3 loop: CASSERGAIDEQYF. DNA of the CDR3: TGTGCCAGCAGTGAAAGGGGCGCCATAGACGAGCAGTACTTC. The gene calls are TRBV6-1 and TRBJ2-7, with a weak D call TRBD1 (5 bases). In germline, CDR1 is MNHNS, CDR2 SASEGT. CDR3 length: 14 residues. Trimming left V 2 bases short and J 5 bases short, with 13 bases between.

This rearrangement joins TRBV20-1 to TRBJ1-1; D is unclear. The germline V and J ends were trimmed by 7 bases and 2 bases, with 14 bases remaining between them. The CDR3 is 13 residues long. Per germline, CDR1 DFQATT and CDR2 SNEGSKA (reference sequence). CDR3 in DNA: TGCAGTGTCCCGAACGAGGTCAACACTGAAGCTTTCTTT. This gives the protein CSVPNEVNTEAFF.

The chain joins TRBV5-6 to TRBJ2-1; D might be TRBD2 (6 bases). V was pared by 4 bases and J by 4 bases, with 18 bases between. This CDR3 has 16 residues. The germline CDR1 and CDR2 sequences are SGHDT and YYEEEE. CDR3 in amino acids: CASSLGGGLLYNEQFF. DNA of the CDR3: TGTGCCAGCAGCCTTGGCGGAGGGCTCTTATACAATGAGCAGTTCTTC.

The chain has TRBV20-1 and TRBJ1-5; no reliable D call. CDR1 is DFQATT, CDR2 SNEGSKA, per germline (reference sequence). Trimming left V 0 bases short and J 6 bases short, with 12 bases between. This CDR3 is built from 14 residues. Written as DNA, the CDR3 is TGCAGTGCTAGAGATGGGTCCGCGGTTCAGCCCCAGCATTTT. It translates to CSARDGSAVQPQHF.

A note on this clonotype: One junction end disagrees with the germline gene, perhaps due to a read error. CDR3 DNA sequence: TGCGCCGGCAGCTGGAATTCGGTTTCGGGCTTCACAGATACGCAGTATTTT. This gives the protein CAGSWNSVSGFTDTQYF. V gene TRBV5-1 combines with J gene TRBJ2-3, with unresolved D. CDR3 length: 17 residues. The germline V gene has CDR1 SGHRS and CDR2 YFSETQ.

Concerning this clonotype itself: A read error may produce the germline difference seen at one junction end. The V and J genes are TRBV12-3 or TRBV12-4 and TRBJ2-3, with a possible D match to TRBD2 (5 bases). This CDR3 comprises 15 residues. The CDR3 sequence is CASGLDLAVGDTQYF. The CDR3 nucleotides read TGTGCCAGCGGTTTAGACCTAGCTGTCGGAGATACGCAGTATTTT.

On this clonotype: The junction departs from germline at one end; a sequencing error may be responsible. This chain uses TRBV7-2 with TRBJ2-3; the match to TRBD1 covers 8 bases. The CDR3 runs 14 residues. The V gene's germline CDR1 is SGHTA and CDR2 FQGNSA. In nucleotides, the CDR3 is TGTGCCAACAGCTTACACAGGGGGACAGATACGCAGTATTTT. Translation: CANSLHRGTDTQYF.

The chain has TRBV4-2 and TRBJ1-5; 7 bases map to TRBD1. This CDR3 contains 17 residues. Germline loops: CDR1 LGHNA, CDR2 YNFKEQ. Unmatched junction bases numbered 10, after V lost 4 bases and J lost 1 base. The CDR3 nucleotides are TGTGCCAGCAGCCGCCTCCCCCTGGGACAGAGCAATCAGCCCCAGCATTTT. The encoded protein is CASSRLPLGQSNQPQHF.

The sample holds a few counts of this clonotype. CDR3 residues: CASSLGLAGIYEQFF. The CDR3 region has the DNA TGCGCCAGCAGCTTGGGACTAGCGGGTATCTATGAGCAGTTCTTC. The rearrangement links TRBV5-1 to TRBJ2-1; 10 nucleotides align to TRBD2. The CDR3 is 15 amino acids. CDR1 SGHRS and CDR2 YFSETQ come from the germline V gene. V lost 0 bases and J lost 8; bases outside the gene matches: 5.

There are many counts of this clonotype. The chain couples TRBV4-2 to TRBJ2-7; D uncertain. The germline V gene encodes CDR1 LGHNA and CDR2 YNFKEQ. CDR3 length: 15 residues. V lost 1 base to trimming and J lost 0 bases, with 10 bases between them. CDR3 sequence reads: CASSQVMRFSYEQYF. In nucleotides, the CDR3 is TGTGCCAGCAGCCAAGTGATGCGGTTCTCCTACGAGCAGTACTTC.